This T cell receptor (beta chain) originates from a study of cytomegalovirus exposure and HLA in healthy donors. Study-level points and caveats: When a later analysis compared HLA-associated TCR beta chains with equally common others, the HLA-associated chains turned out to be more clonally expanded and to have lower generation probabilities.

About this clone itself: Its target is unknown.

With 60 Vbeta and 13 Jbeta primers, the PCR was carried out. Some clones are missing from TCRdb's copy, which holds only in-frame ones; the method was immunoSEQ multiplex PCR. The table records 150,000 to 200,000 clones, around 82% of them present only once. Per germline, CDR1 SEHNR and CDR2 FQNEAQ (reference sequence). This CDR3 is 16 amino acids long. The V gene end was trimmed by 3 bases and the J gene end by 5 bases; junction bases not matched to a gene: 4. This clonotype was sampled from a woman between 25 and 40 years old in good health and CMV-seropositive. Sequenced input: PBMCs. The chain carries TRBV7-9 and TRBJ2-2; TRBD2 aligns across 12 bases. CDR3 residues: CASSFLLAGGTGELFF. The DNA of the CDR3 is TGTGCCAGCAGCTTCCTTCTAGCGGGAGGGACCGGGGAGCTGTTTTTT.